The present T cell receptor (beta chain) was sequenced within a study of OX40 agonist ivuxolimab in advanced cancers. This table comes from immunoSEQ multiplex PCR, and its TCRdb copy is limited to in-frame clones, with some not included. This sample has over 60,000 clones; about 85% occur once, and the top ten carry roughly 0.71%. A remark on this clone: Its specificity is not known.

The germline V and J ends were trimmed by 5 bases and 0 bases, with 9 bases remaining between them. Germline CDR1 is SGDLS and CDR2 is YYNGEE. There are 15 residues in the CDR3. Points from the study as a whole: Patients with a partial response at 0.1-3.0 mg/kg had among the lowest clonal expansion. No determination was made of the antigen specificity of the expanded peripheral T cells.

The chain combines TRBV9 with TRBJ2-6; D is perhaps TRBD1 (6 bases). The receptor was isolated from an adult with an advanced solid tumor such as melanoma, head and neck, liver or kidney cancer. The material was CD4+ or CD8+ T cells sorted from blood, obtained in a trial of the OX40 agonist ivuxolimab. In nucleotides, the CDR3 is TGTGCCAGCAGGGCACAGGGCTCTGGGGCCAACGTCCTGACTTTC. It is translated as CASRAQGSGANVLTF.